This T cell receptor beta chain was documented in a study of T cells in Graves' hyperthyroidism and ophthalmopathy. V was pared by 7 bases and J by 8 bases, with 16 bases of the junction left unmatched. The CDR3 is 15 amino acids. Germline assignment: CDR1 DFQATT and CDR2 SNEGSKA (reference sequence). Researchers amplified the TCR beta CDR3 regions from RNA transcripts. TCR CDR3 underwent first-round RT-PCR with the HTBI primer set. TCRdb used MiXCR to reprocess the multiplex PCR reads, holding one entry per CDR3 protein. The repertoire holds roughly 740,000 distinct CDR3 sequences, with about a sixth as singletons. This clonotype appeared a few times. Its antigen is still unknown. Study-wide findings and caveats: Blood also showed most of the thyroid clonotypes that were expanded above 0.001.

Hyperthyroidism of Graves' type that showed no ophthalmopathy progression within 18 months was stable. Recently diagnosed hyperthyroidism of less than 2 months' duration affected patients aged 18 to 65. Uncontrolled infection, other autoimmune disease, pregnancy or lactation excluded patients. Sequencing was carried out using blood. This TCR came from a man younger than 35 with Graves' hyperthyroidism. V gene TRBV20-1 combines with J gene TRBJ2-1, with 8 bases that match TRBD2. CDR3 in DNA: TGCAGTGTCACTAGCGGAGCCCCTCGACAACATGAGCAGTTCTTC. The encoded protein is CSVTSGAPRQHEQFF.